One sample yielded the 8 T cell receptor beta chains listed below, sequenced in a study of T cell responses to AZD1222 COVID-19 vaccine. Some clones are missing from TCRdb's copy, which holds only in-frame ones; the method was immunoSEQ multiplex PCR. The sample gives tens of thousands of clones, around 85% of which show up once; 9% to 14% is in the top ten. Here the sequenced sample was peripheral blood, taken 28 days after the second AZD1222 dose. The receptors stem from an adult who received the AZD1222 COVID-19 vaccine.

The chain couples TRBV5-5 to TRBJ1-1, with D unclear. The V gene lost 4 bases and the J gene lost 1 base, with 8 bases spanning the gap. The CDR3 spans 13 residues. Germline V gene data show CDR1 as SGHKS and CDR2 as YYEKEE (reference sequence). CDR3 residues: CASSNGPNTEAFF. In DNA, the CDR3 is TGTGCCAGCAGCAACGGTCCGAACACTGAAGCTTTCTTT.

The rearrangement uses TRBV3-1 (or the pseudogene TRBV3-2) and TRBJ2-5, with 10 bases that match TRBD2. Germline V CDR1 and CDR2: LGHDT, YNNKEL (reference sequence). This CDR3 contains 15 residues. The junction had 7 bases not matched to a gene; V was cut back by 4 bases and J by 5 bases. The CDR3 nucleotides read TGTGCCAGCAGCCGGAGCGGGGGGGCTCAGGAGACCCAGTACTTC. This encodes CASSRSGGAQETQYF.

V usage is TRBV10-3 and J usage is TRBJ2-6; D is uncertain. Trimming removed 6 bases at V and 0 bases at J, with 15 bases between. The CDR3 sequence is 17 residues long. The germline V gene encodes CDR1 ENHRY and CDR2 SYGVKD. DNA of the CDR3: TGTGCCATCAGCGGCCAGGTCGTAGGCTCTGGGGCCAACGTCCTGACTTTC. Translated, it gives CAISGQVVGSGANVLTF.

The rearrangement uses TRBV11-2 and TRBJ2-3, with TRBD1 identical over 7 bases. There are 15 residues in the CDR3. The germline V gene has CDR1 SGHAT and CDR2 FQNNGV. Trimming cost V 6 bases and J 4 bases; bases outside gene matches: 10. In DNA form, the CDR3 reads TGTGCCAGCAGTTTCTTGGCACAGGGGTCAGATACGCAGTATTTT. This translates into CASSFLAQGSDTQYF.

The chain couples TRBV5-6 to TRBJ1-1; D ambiguous. The CDR3 sequence is 14 residues long. Germline V gene sequence: CDR1 SGHDT, CDR2 YYEEEE. Trimming took off 0 bases at V and 1 base at J, with 7 bases between the two ends. This CDR3 reads CASSLGQPNTEAFF. The CDR3 DNA follows: TGTGCCAGCAGCTTGGGTCAGCCGAACACTGAAGCTTTCTTT.

The table lists this clone with a count of one. This chain links TRBV19 with TRBJ2-5; TRBD2 aligns across 10 bases. The CDR3 length is 14 residues. V was clipped by 8 bases and J by 5 bases; unmatched bases: 8. The germline V gene encodes CDR1 LNHDA and CDR2 SQIVND (reference sequence). For the CDR3, the DNA is TGTGCCAGTCGTGGAGCGGGGGGGCCGGAGACCCAGTACTTC. Residues: CASRGAGGPETQYF.

This chain uses TRBV28 with TRBJ2-3; no firm D call. The V gene's germline CDR1 is MDHEN and CDR2 SYDVKM. There are 16 residues in the CDR3. The ends were cut back, 4 bases at V and 1 base at J, with 15 bases in the middle. The DNA of the CDR3 is TGTGCCAGCAGTTCCCAAGGGCCAACGGGCACAGATACGCAGTATTTT. Translating gives CASSSQGPTGTDTQYF.

The chain carries TRBV7-2 and TRBJ2-3; possibly TRBD2 for D (6 bases). This CDR3 is built from 16 residues. Trimming pared 0 bases from V and 1 base from J, leaving 11 bases between. CDR1 and CDR2 from the germline V gene are SGHTA and FQGNSA. DNA for the CDR3: TGTGCCAGCAGCTTAGCGCCGGGGGTGGGCACAGATACGCAGTATTTT. As protein: CASSLAPGVGTDTQYF.